This TCR beta chain was sequenced for a study of Graves' ophthalmopathy and Graves' hyperthyroidism. CDR3 length: 16 residues. CDR1 SGHRS and CDR2 YFSETQ come from the germline V gene. V lost 6 bases and J lost 3; bases outside the gene matches: 15. Amplification of TCR beta CDR3 regions used RNA transcripts. First-round RT-PCR used HTBI primers; second-round multiplex PCR followed. TCRdb re-called the multiplex PCR reads with MiXCR, one entry per CDR3 protein. The data hold 200,000 to 300,000 distinct CDR3 sequences, with about 46% observed a single time. Study findings and constraints: Blood also contained most of the expanded thyroid clonotypes above 0.001 frequency.

This clonotype was detected only a few times. Its antigen remains unidentified. What was sequenced was peripheral blood. The J gene is TRBJ2-7, the V gene TRBV5-1; the match to TRBD2 covers 7 bases. The clonotype was recovered from an adult man with Graves' ophthalmopathy. The CDR3 reads CASTLGVGGGVYEQYF. CDR3 bases: TGCGCCAGCACCCTTGGGGTTGGCGGGGGAGTCTACGAGCAGTACTTC.